This T cell receptor beta chain is from a study of radiotherapy plus CTLA-4 blockade in lung cancer. Only in-frame clones appear in the TCRdb table, and some are missing; sequencing was by immunoSEQ multiplex PCR. The sample includes 40,000 to 45,000 clones, more than 70% of them seen just once. V was pared by 0 bases and J by 6 bases, with 8 bases of the junction left unmatched. Germline values: CDR1 SGHDN, CDR2 FVKESK. The CDR3 consists of 15 residues. Sequencing was performed on peripheral blood, taken from a patient treated with radiotherapy plus ipilimumab. This chain uses TRBV14 with TRBJ2-7; 7 bases map to TRBD1. This clonotype was obtained from a human donor with non-small cell lung cancer whose response to radiotherapy plus ipilimumab could not be evaluated. The CDR3 sequence is CASSQDGTVVPEQYF. The CDR3 nucleotides are TGTGCCAGCAGCCAAGACGGGACAGTCGTTCCCGAGCAGTACTTC.